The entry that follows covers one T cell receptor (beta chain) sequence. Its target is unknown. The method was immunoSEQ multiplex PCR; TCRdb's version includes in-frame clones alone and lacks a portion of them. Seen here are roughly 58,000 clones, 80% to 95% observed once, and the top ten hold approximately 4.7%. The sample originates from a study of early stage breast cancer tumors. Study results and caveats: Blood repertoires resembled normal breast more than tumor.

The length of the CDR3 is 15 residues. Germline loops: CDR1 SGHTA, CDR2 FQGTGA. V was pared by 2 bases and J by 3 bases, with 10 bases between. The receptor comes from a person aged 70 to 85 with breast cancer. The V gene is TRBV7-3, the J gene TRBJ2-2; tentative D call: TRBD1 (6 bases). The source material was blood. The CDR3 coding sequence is TGTGCCAGCAGCTTATCAGGGGCGGACACCGGGGAGCTGTTTTTT. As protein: CASSLSGADTGELFF.